The 3 T cell receptor beta chains in this list originate from one sample, sequenced in a study of memory CD4+ T cells and cytomegalovirus serostatus (dated by TCRdb to between 2018 and 2021). Library creation used the immunoSEQ multiplex PCR assay. TCRdb's version of the immuneACCESS table is confined to in-frame rearrangements and falls short of the full clone set. An unresolved V gene accounts for under half of the shortfall where checked; the remainder is of unknown origin. For this sample there are over 50,000 clones; roughly 79% appear just once. The ten biggest clones cover under 2% of the sample. Single viable CD3+CD4+CD8-CD45RO+ cells were sorted as memory CD4+ T cells on a FACSAria II. Material: memory CD4+ T cells from blood. These receptors were obtained from an adult in good health and CMV-seronegative.

This chain joins TRBV7-2 and TRBJ2-5; D is unclear. Germline V gene sequence: CDR1 SGHTA, CDR2 FQGNSA. CDR3 size: 14 residues. Trimming removed 5 bases at V and 1 base at J, with 11 bases between. The DNA of the CDR3 is TGTGCCAGCAGCCACAGCCACCGCCAAGAGACCCAGTACTTC. This codes for CASSHSHRQETQYF. The full variable domain, its missing parts supplied by reference TRBV7-2 and TRBJ2-5, is GAGVSQSPSNKVTEKGKDVELRCDPISGHTALYWYRQSLGQGLEFLIYFQGNSAPDKSGLPSDRFSAERTGGSVSTLTIQRTQQEDSAVYLCASSHSHRQETQYFGPGTRLLVL.

J is TRBJ2-2 and V is TRBV5-5; 9 positions match TRBD1. V lost 4 bases, J lost 6 bases, and 16 bases stayed unmatched. Germline V CDR1 and CDR2: SGHKS, YYEKEE (reference sequence). The CDR3 is made up of 18 amino acids. The CDR3 nucleotides read TGTGCCAGCAGCCTCCGTTTCCGGGACAGGGTGGATCCCGGGGAGCTGTTTTTT. This codes for CASSLRFRDRVDPGELFF.

The V and J genes are TRBV11-2 and TRBJ2-1; D is perhaps TRBD2 (6 bases). Trimming cost V 3 bases and J 6 bases, with 15 bases left between them. Germline-derived CDR1 and CDR2 are SGHAT and FQNNGV. This CDR3 has 15 residues. The CDR3, as DNA: TGTGCCAGCAGCTTGGCTAGCGCCTATTTCAATGAGCAGTTCTTC. Translated: CASSLASAYFNEQFF.